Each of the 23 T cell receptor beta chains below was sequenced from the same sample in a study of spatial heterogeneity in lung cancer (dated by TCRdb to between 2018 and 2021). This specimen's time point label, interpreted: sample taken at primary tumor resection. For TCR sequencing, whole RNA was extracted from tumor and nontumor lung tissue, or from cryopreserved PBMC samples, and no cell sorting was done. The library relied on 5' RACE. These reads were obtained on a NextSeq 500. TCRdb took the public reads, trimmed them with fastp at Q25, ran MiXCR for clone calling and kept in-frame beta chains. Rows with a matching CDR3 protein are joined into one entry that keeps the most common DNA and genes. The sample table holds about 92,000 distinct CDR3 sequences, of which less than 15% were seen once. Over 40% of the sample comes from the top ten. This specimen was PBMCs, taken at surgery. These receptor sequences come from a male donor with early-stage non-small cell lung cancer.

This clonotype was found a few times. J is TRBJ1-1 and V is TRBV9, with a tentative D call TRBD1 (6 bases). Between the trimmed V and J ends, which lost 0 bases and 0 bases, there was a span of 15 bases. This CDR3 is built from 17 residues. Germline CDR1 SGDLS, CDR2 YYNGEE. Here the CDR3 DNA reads TGTGCCAGCAGCGTAGCTTACGGGGGGCCGATGAACACTGAAGCTTTCTTT. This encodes CASSVAYGGPMNTEAFF.

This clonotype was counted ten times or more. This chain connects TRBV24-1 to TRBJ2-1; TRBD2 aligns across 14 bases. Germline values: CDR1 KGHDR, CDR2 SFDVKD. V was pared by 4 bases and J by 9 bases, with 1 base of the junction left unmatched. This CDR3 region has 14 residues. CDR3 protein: CATSEGLAGAEQFF. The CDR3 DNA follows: TGTGCCACCAGTGAGGGACTAGCGGGAGCTGAGCAGTTCTTC.

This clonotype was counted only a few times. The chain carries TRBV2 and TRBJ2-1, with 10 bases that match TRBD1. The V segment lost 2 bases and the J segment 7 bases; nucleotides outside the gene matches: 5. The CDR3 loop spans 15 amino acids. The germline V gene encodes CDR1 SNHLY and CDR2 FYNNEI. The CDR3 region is CASSELGTGVNEQFF. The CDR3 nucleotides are TGTGCCAGCAGTGAACTGGGGACAGGGGTAAATGAGCAGTTCTTC.

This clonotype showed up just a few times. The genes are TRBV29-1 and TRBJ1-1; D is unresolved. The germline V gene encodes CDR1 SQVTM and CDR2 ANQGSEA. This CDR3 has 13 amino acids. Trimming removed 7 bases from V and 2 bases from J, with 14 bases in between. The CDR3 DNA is TGCAGCGCGGATAAAAACCCCAACACTGAAGCTTTCTTT. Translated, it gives CSADKNPNTEAFF.

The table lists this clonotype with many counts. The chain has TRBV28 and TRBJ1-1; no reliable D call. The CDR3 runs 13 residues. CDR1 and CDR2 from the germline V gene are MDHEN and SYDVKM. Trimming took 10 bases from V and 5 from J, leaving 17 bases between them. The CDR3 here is CATLRFKVTEAFF. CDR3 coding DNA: TGTGCCACACTCCGGTTTAAGGTAACTGAAGCTTTCTTT.

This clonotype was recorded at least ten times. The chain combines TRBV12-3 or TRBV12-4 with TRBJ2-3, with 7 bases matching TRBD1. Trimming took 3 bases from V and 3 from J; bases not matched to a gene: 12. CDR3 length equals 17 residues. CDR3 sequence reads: CASSFFSSGQPTDTQYF. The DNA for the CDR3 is TGTGCCAGCAGTTTTTTCTCCTCGGGACAGCCGACAGATACGCAGTATTTT.

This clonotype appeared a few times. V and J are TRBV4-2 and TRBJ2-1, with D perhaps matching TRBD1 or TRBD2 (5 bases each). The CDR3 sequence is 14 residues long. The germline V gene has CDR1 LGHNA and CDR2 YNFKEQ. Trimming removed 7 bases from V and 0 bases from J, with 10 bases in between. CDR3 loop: CASKRDRSYNEQFF. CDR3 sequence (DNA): TGTGCCAGCAAAAGGGACCGCTCCTACAATGAGCAGTTCTTC.

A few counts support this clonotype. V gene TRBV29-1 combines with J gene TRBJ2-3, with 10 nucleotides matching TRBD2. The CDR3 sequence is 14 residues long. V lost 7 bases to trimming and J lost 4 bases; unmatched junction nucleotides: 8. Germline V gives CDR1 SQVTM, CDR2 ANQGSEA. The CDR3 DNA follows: TGCAGCGCCCTAGCGGGAGAAGGGGCAGATACGCAGTATTTT. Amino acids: CSALAGEGADTQYF.

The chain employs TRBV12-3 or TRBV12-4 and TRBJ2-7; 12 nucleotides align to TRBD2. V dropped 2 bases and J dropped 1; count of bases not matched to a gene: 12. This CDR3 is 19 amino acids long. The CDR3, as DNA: TGTGCCAGCAGTTTAAGGTCCCAACGGACTAGCGGGATGTCCTACGAGCAGTACTTC. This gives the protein CASSLRSQRTSGMSYEQYF.

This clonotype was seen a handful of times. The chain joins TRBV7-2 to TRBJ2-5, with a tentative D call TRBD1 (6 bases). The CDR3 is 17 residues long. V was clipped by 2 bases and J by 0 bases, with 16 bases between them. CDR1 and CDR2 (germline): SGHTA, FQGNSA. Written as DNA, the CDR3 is TGTGCCAGCAGCTTAACCCCCACAGGGCCGTACCAAGAGACCCAGTACTTC. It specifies CASSLTPTGPYQETQYF. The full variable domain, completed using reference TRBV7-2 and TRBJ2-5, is GAGVSQSPSNKVTEKGKDVELRCDPISGHTALYWYRQSLGQGLEFLIYFQGNSAPDKSGLPSDRFSAERTGGSVSTLTIQRTQQEDSAVYLCASSLTPTGPYQETQYFGPGTRLLVL.

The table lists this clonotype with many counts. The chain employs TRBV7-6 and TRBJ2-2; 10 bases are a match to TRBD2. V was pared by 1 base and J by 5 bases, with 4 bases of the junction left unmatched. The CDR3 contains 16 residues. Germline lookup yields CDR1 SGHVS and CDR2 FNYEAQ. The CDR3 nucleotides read TGTGCCAGCAGCTTAGGACTAGCGGGTACGACCGGGGAGCTGTTTTTT. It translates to CASSLGLAGTTGELFF.

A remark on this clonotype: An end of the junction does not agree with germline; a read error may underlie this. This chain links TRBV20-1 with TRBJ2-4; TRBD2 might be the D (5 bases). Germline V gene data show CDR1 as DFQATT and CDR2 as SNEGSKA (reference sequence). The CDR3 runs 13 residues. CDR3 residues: CSARDTGKNTQYF. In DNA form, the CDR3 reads TGCAGTGCTAGAGATACGGGGAAAAACACTCAGTACTTC.

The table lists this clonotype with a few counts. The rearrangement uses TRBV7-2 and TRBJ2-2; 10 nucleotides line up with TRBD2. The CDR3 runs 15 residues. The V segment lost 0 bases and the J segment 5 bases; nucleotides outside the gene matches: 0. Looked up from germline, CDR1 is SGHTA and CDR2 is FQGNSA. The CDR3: CASSLASGGTGELFF. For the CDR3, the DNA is TGTGCCAGCAGCTTAGCTAGCGGGGGGACCGGGGAGCTGTTTTTT.

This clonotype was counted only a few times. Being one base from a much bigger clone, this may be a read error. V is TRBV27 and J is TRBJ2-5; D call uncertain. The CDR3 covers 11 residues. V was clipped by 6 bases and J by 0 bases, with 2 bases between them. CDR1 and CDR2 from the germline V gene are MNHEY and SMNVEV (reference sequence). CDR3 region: CASSHQETQYF. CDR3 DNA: TGTGCCAGCAGCCACCAAGAGACCCAGTACTTC.

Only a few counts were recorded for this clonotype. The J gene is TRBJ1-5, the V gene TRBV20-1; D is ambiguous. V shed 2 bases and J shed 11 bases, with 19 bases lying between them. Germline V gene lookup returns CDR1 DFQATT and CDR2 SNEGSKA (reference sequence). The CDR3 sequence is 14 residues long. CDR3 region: CSARPLTSPGAQHF. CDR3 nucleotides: TGCAGTGCTAGACCCTTGACATCTCCCGGGGCCCAGCATTTT.

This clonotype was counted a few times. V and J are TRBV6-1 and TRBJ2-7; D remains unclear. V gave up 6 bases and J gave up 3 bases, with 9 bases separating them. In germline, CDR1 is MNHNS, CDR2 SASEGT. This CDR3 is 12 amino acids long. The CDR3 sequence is CASRDVRYEQYF. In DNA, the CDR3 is TGTGCCAGCAGGGATGTCCGCTACGAGCAGTACTTC.

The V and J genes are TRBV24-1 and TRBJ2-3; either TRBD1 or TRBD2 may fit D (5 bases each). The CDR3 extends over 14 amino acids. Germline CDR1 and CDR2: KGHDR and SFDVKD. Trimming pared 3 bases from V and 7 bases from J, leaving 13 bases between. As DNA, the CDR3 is TGTGCCACCAGTGATGACGGGACCGCCTATACGCAGTATTTT. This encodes CATSDDGTAYTQYF.

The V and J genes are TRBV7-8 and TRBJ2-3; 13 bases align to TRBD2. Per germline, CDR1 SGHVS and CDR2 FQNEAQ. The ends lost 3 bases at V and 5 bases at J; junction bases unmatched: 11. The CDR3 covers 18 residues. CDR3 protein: CASSFLQLLAGGGDTQYF. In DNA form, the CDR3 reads TGTGCCAGCAGCTTTCTCCAGCTACTAGCGGGAGGGGGAGATACGCAGTATTTT.

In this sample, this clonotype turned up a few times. Here the CDR3 reads CAWSRDTGEAFF. The DNA for the CDR3 is TGTGCCTGGAGCCGGGACACCGGAGAAGCTTTCTTT. The V and J genes are TRBV30 and TRBJ1-1, with D possibly being TRBD1 (6 bases). CDR1 is GTSNPN, CDR2 SVGIG, per germline (reference sequence). The CDR3 totals 12 residues. V dropped 3 bases and J dropped 8 bases, with 13 bases sitting between them.

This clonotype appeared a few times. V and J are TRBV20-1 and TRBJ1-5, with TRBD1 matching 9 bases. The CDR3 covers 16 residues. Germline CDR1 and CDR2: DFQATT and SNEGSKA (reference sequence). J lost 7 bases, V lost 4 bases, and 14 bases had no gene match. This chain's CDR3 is CSAIQPTGGGEQPQHF. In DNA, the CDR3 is TGCAGTGCTATCCAGCCGACAGGGGGAGGAGAACAGCCCCAGCATTTT.

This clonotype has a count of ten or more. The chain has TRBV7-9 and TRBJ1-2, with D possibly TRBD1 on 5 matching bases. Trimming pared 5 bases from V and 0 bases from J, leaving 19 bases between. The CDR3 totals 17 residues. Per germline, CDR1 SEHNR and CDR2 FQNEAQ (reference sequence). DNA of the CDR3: TGTGCCAGCAGCGCTGGGAGGGACTTACTAGCTAACTATGGCTACACCTTC. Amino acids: CASSAGRDLLANYGYTF.

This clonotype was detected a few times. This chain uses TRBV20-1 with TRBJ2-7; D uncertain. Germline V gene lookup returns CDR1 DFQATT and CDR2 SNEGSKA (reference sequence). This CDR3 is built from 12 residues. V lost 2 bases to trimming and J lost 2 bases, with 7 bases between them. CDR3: CSARQATYEQYF. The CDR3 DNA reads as TGCAGTGCTAGACAGGCTACCTACGAGCAGTACTTC.

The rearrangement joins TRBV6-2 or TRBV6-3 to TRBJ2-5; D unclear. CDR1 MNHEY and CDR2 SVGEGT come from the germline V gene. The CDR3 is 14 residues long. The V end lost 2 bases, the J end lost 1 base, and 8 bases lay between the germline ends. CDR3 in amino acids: CASSYSAVQETQYF. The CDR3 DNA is TGTGCCAGCAGTTACAGCGCCGTCCAAGAGACCCAGTACTTC.